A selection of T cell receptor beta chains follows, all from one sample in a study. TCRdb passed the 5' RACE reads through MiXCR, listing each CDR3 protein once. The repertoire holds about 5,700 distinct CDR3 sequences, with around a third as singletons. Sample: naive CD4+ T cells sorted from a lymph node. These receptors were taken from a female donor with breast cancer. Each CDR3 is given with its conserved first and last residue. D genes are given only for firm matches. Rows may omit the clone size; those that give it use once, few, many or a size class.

CDR3: CASSQRRGKNIQYF
DNA: TGTGCCAGCAGTCAACGACGGGGTAAAAACATTCAGTACTTC
V: TRBV28
J: TRBJ2-4
D: NA
size: few

CDR3: CASSRVGGSGNTIYF
DNA: TGTGCCAGCAGCCGAGTGGGGGGATCTGGAAACACCATATATTTT
V: TRBV27
J: TRBJ1-3
D: NA
size: few

CDR3: CASSLAPARGNEQFF
DNA: TGTGCCAGCAGCTTAGCCCCAGCTAGGGGAAATGAGCAGTTCTTC
V: TRBV7-8
J: TRBJ2-1
D: NA
size: NA

CDR3: CASSLGGGTVSFVSYEQYF
DNA: TGTGCCAGCAGCTTAGGGGGGGGGACCGTTTCATTTGTTTCCTACGAGCAGTACTTC
V: TRBV7-9
J: TRBJ2-7
D: TRBD2
size: NA

CDR3: CASSRSNTEAFF
DNA: TGTGCCAGCAGCCGATCCAACACTGAAGCTTTCTTT
V: TRBV7-3
J: TRBJ1-1
D: NA
size: few

CDR3: CASSYVVLQPGRIDEQYF
DNA: TGTGCCAGCAGTTACGTGGTCCTCCAACCAGGGAGAATCGACGAGCAGTACTTC
V: TRBV6-2/TRBV6-3
J: TRBJ2-7
D: NA
size: few

CDR3: CASSGQGNTEAFF
DNA: TGTGCCAGCTCCGGACAGGGGAACACTGAAGCTTTCTTT
V: TRBV18
J: TRBJ1-1
D: TRBD1
size: NA

CDR3: CASRRLAQYNEQFF
DNA: TGTGCCAGCCGCCGACTAGCTCAGTACAATGAGCAGTTCTTC
V: TRBV6-5
J: TRBJ2-1
D: TRBD2
size: NA

CDR3: CASNRQVEETQYF
DNA: TGTGCCAGCAATCGTCAAGTAGAAGAGACCCAGTACTTC
V: TRBV6-5
J: TRBJ2-5
D: NA
size: NA

CDR3: CSVEPMYGGNYNEQFF
DNA: TGCAGCGTTGAACCGATGTACGGCGGAAACTACAATGAGCAGTTCTTC
V: TRBV29-1
J: TRBJ2-1
D: NA
size: medium-sized

CDR3: CAWSVLDKNSDTQYF
DNA: TGTGCCTGGAGTGTTCTCGACAAGAATTCAGATACGCAGTATTTT
V: TRBV30
J: TRBJ2-3
D: NA
size: NA

CDR3: CASRTAGHLYEQYF
DNA: TGTGCCAGCAGGACGGCGGGACACCTCTACGAGCAGTACTTC
V: TRBV28
J: TRBJ2-7
D: NA
size: NA

CDR3: CASSRHAGEQYF
DNA: TGTGCCAGCAGCCGCCACGCTGGCGAGCAGTACTTC
V: TRBV11-1
J: TRBJ2-7
D: NA
size: NA

CDR3: CASSRTSGSGVNVLTF
DNA: TGCGCCAGCAGCCGGACTAGCGGCTCTGGGGTCAACGTCCTGACTTTC
V: TRBV4-3
J: TRBJ2-6
D: TRBD2
size: once

CDR3: CALGGTGPNYGYTF
DNA: TGTGCCCTTGGAGGGACAGGCCCCAACTATGGCTACACCTTC
V: TRBV28
J: TRBJ1-2
D: TRBD1
size: NA

CDR3: CASMSGGSSGNTIYF
DNA: TGTGCCAGCATGTCAGGGGGCTCATCGGGAAACACCATATATTTT
V: TRBV2
J: TRBJ1-3
D: TRBD1
size: few

CDR3: CASSYTGGNSPLHF
DNA: TGTGCCAGCAGTTACACAGGGGGCAATTCACCCCTCCACTTT
V: TRBV6-5
J: TRBJ1-6
D: TRBD1
size: medium-sized

CDR3: CAISEPSSDRTYGYTF
DNA: TGTGCCATCAGTGAGCCCTCCTCTGACAGGACCTATGGCTACACCTTC
V: TRBV10-3
J: TRBJ1-2
D: NA
size: medium-sized

CDR3: CASSPGQVETQYF
DNA: TGCGCCAGCAGCCCTGGACAGGTAGAGACCCAGTACTTC
V: TRBV5-1
J: TRBJ2-5
D: TRBD1
size: medium-sized

CDR3: CSARPHDRDPSNSPLHF
DNA: TGCAGTGCTAGGCCCCACGACAGGGACCCTAGTAATTCACCCCTCCACTTT
V: TRBV20-1
J: TRBJ1-6
D: TRBD1
size: NA

CDR3: CSTDDRDWETQYF
DNA: TGCAGCACGGACGACAGGGATTGGGAGACCCAGTACTTC
V: TRBV29-1
J: TRBJ2-5
D: TRBD1
size: NA

CDR3: CASSALGQNYEQYF
DNA: TGTGCCAGCAGTGCACTGGGACAAAACTACGAGCAGTACTTC
V: TRBV25-1
J: TRBJ2-7
D: NA
size: NA

CDR3: CASSDEGRKAFF
DNA: TGTGCCAGCAGTGACGAGGGGAGAAAGGCTTTCTTT
V: TRBV6-1
J: TRBJ1-1
D: NA
size: medium-sized

CDR3: CSAPSPNQAWNEQYF
DNA: TGCAGTGCCCCAAGCCCAAATCAGGCTTGGAACGAGCAGTACTTC
V: TRBV20-1
J: TRBJ2-7
D: NA
size: NA

CDR3: CASSPGEGGANVLTF
DNA: TGCGCCAGCAGCCCTGGGGAGGGTGGGGCCAACGTCCTGACTTTC
V: TRBV5-1
J: TRBJ2-6
D: TRBD2
size: NA

CDR3: CASFEGLGTDMFF
DNA: TGTGCCAGCTTCGAGGGCCTCGGGACCGATATGTTTTTT
V: TRBV6-1
J: TRBJ1-4
D: NA
size: NA

CDR3: CAWSAEETQYF
DNA: TGTGCCTGGAGCGCCGAGGAGACCCAGTACTTC
V: TRBV30
J: TRBJ2-5
D: NA
size: few

CDR3: CASSQDGTMPPWPQHF
DNA: TGCGCCAGCAGCCAAGACGGGACAATGCCCCCATGGCCCCAGCATTTT
V: TRBV4-1
J: TRBJ1-5
D: NA
size: NA

CDR3: CAWTHGPGFHEQYF
DNA: TGTGCCTGGACCCACGGCCCGGGTTTCCACGAGCAGTACTTC
V: TRBV30
J: TRBJ2-7
D: NA
size: few

CDR3: CSASRAGGNPYEQYF
DNA: TGCAGTGCTAGCAGGGCGGGGGGAAACCCCTACGAGCAGTACTTC
V: TRBV20-1
J: TRBJ2-7
D: TRBD2
size: few

CDR3: CASSLEGDFTEAFF
DNA: TGCGCCAGCAGCTTGGAAGGGGATTTCACTGAAGCTTTCTTT
V: TRBV5-1
J: TRBJ1-1
D: NA
size: few

CDR3: CASSRGTDTDTQYF
DNA: TGTGCCAGCTCACGGGGGACTGACACAGATACGCAGTATTTT
V: TRBV18
J: TRBJ2-3
D: NA
size: NA

CDR3: CASSQQGVEKLFF
DNA: TGTGCCAGCAGCCAACAGGGGGTTGAAAAACTGTTTTTT
V: TRBV7-9
J: TRBJ1-4
D: TRBD1
size: NA

CDR3: CSARDYRRRDNEQFF
DNA: TGCAGTGCTAGAGATTATAGACGGAGGGACAATGAGCAGTTCTTC
V: TRBV20-1
J: TRBJ2-1
D: NA
size: NA

CDR3: CASSLEGRIYEQYF
DNA: TGTGCCAGCAGCTTGGAGGGCAGGATCTACGAGCAGTACTTC
V: TRBV11-2
J: TRBJ2-7
D: NA
size: NA

CDR3: CASMDRFGEQFF
DNA: TGTGCCTCGATGGACAGGTTTGGTGAGCAGTTCTTC
V: TRBV10-3
J: TRBJ2-1
D: TRBD1
size: large

CDR3: CASSMSHSTDTQYF
DNA: TGTGCCAGTAGTATGAGCCATAGCACAGATACGCAGTATTTT
V: TRBV19
J: TRBJ2-3
D: NA
size: medium-sized

CDR3: CASSGQGNNGELFF
DNA: TGTGCCAGCAGTGGTCAGGGGAATAACGGGGAGCTGTTTTTT
V: TRBV6-1
J: TRBJ2-2
D: NA
size: medium-sized

CDR3: CSAGGARTAVRDGYTF
DNA: TGCAGTGCTGGAGGGGCGAGGACCGCCGTCCGAGATGGCTACACCTTC
V: TRBV20-1
J: TRBJ1-2
D: NA
size: medium-sized

CDR3: CASVTGQGDGYTF
DNA: TGTGCCAGCGTCACAGGACAGGGGGATGGCTACACCTTC
V: TRBV18
J: TRBJ1-2
D: TRBD1
size: medium-sized

CDR3: CASSLEQGFAGELFF
DNA: TGCGCCAGCAGCTTGGAACAGGGGTTTGCCGGGGAGCTGTTTTTT
V: TRBV5-1
J: TRBJ2-2
D: TRBD1
size: few

CDR3: CASSVHERQPQHF
DNA: TGTGCCAGCAGTGTACACGAGCGGCAGCCCCAGCATTTT
V: TRBV2
J: TRBJ1-5
D: NA
size: few

CDR3: CSAVPGQGTDETQYF
DNA: TGCAGTGCTGTCCCGGGACAGGGTACGGACGAGACCCAGTACTTC
V: TRBV20-1
J: TRBJ2-5
D: TRBD1
size: NA

CDR3: CASSRDRSEQYF
DNA: TGTGCCAGCAGTAGGGACAGATCCGAGCAGTACTTC
V: TRBV2
J: TRBJ2-7
D: TRBD1
size: NA

CDR3: CASSLNSDTQYF
DNA: TGTGCCAGCAGTTTAAATTCGGATACGCAGTATTTT
V: TRBV12-3/TRBV12-4
J: TRBJ2-3
D: NA
size: few

CDR3: CSARGLGQGSPSTDTQYF
DNA: TGCAGTGCTAGAGGATTGGGACAGGGGTCACCTAGCACAGATACGCAGTATTTT
V: TRBV20-1
J: TRBJ2-3
D: TRBD1
size: medium-sized

CDR3: CASSLTGGVDEQFF
DNA: TGTGCCAGCAGCTTAACGGGGGGGGTCGATGAGCAGTTCTTC
V: TRBV7-3
J: TRBJ2-1
D: TRBD2
size: NA

CDR3: CSARDGRAGNTGELFF
DNA: TGCAGTGCTAGAGATGGGCGGGCTGGTAACACCGGGGAGCTGTTTTTT
V: TRBV20-1
J: TRBJ2-2
D: NA
size: few

CDR3: CANRALRAHSNQPQHF
DNA: TGCGCCAACCGGGCGTTAAGGGCGCATAGCAATCAGCCCCAGCATTTT
V: TRBV5-1
J: TRBJ1-5
D: NA
size: NA

CDR3: CSVEAVAEQFF
DNA: TGCAGCGTTGAAGCGGTAGCGGAGCAGTTCTTC
V: TRBV29-1
J: TRBJ2-1
D: NA
size: NA

CDR3: CASSQDRLAELRQYF
DNA: TGCGCCAGCAGCCAAGACCGACTAGCGGAGCTCAGGCAGTATTTT
V: TRBV4-3
J: TRBJ2-3
D: TRBD2
size: NA

CDR3: CASSENSPLHF
DNA: TGTGCCAGCAGCGAAAATTCACCCCTCCACTTT
V: TRBV6-6
J: TRBJ1-6
D: NA
size: NA

CDR3: CASSLDRENTQYF
DNA: TGTGCCAGCAGCTTAGATAGGGAGAATACGCAGTATTTT
V: TRBV7-2
J: TRBJ2-3
D: NA
size: medium-sized

CDR3: CAISEKTKSVYSYEQYF
DNA: TGTGCCATCAGTGAGAAAACGAAGAGCGTCTACTCCTACGAGCAGTACTTC
V: TRBV10-3
J: TRBJ2-7
D: NA
size: NA

CDR3: CSAGSYEQYF
DNA: TGCAGCGCCGGAAGCTACGAGCAGTACTTC
V: TRBV29-1
J: TRBJ2-7
D: NA
size: once